The entry below gives a single TCR beta chain sequence along with its context. The antigen is not known. TCRdb reprocessed the 5' RACE reads with MiXCR, giving one entry per CDR3 protein. The profile shows 500,000 to 550,000 distinct CDR3 sequences, 20% of them singletons. These data come from a study of T-cell memory formation after mild COVID-19. Study at large: There were largely donor-specific TCR clusters.

This CDR3 spans 15 amino acids. Between the trimmed V and J ends, which lost 5 bases and 3 bases, there was a span of 17 bases. Germline V gene data show CDR1 as SNHLY and CDR2 as FYNNEI. Overall study findings and caveats: Later expanders leaned CD4+, whereas clones that contracted between day 15 and 85 were balanced CD4/CD8. Largely, contracting CD4+ clones fell within CM and EM, and contracting CD8+ clones within EMRA.

This sequence was found in an adult woman who had mild COVID-19 (a few samples of this study predate the infection). Cell type and time point are not known. What was sequenced was PBMCs or a T cell subset sorted from them (not recorded which). The chain combines TRBV2 with TRBJ2-7; TRBD1 is a possible D gene (8 bases). The CDR3 sequence is CASSTDRGGHYEQYF. The CDR3 region has the DNA TGTGCCAGCAGTACTGACAGGGGAGGGCACTACGAGCAGTACTTC.